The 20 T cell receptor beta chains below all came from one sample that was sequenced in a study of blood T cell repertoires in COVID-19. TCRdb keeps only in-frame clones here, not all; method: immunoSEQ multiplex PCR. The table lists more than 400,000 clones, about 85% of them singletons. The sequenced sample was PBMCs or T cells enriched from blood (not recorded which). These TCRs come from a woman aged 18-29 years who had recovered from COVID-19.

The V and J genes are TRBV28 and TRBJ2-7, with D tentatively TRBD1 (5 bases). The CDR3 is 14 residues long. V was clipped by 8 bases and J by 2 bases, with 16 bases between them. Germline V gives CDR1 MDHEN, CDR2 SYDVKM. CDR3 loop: CASRPLQVTYEQYF. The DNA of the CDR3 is TGTGCCAGCCGTCCGTTACAGGTAACCTACGAGCAGTACTTC.

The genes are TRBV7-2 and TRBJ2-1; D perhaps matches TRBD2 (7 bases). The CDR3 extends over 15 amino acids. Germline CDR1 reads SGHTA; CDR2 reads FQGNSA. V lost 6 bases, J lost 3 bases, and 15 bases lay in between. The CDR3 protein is CASSLAGDNYNEQFF. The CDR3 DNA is TGTGCCAGCAGTCTGGCGGGGGACAACTACAATGAGCAGTTCTTC.

This CDR3 reads CSVEGQVNTPDEQFF. CDR3 coding DNA: TGCAGCGTTGAGGGACAGGTCAACACCCCCGATGAGCAGTTCTTC. This chain joins TRBV29-1 and TRBJ2-1, with 8 positions matching TRBD1. V lost 3 bases and J lost 8; bases outside the gene matches: 12. Per germline, CDR1 SQVTM and CDR2 ANQGSEA. The length of the CDR3 is 15 residues.

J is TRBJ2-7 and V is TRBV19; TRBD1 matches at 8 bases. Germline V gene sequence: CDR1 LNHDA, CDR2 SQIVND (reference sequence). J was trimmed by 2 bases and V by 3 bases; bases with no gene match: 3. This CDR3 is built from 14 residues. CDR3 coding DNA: TGTGCCAGTAGTATCGAGGACAGGGCCTACGAGCAGTACTTC. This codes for CASSIEDRAYEQYF.

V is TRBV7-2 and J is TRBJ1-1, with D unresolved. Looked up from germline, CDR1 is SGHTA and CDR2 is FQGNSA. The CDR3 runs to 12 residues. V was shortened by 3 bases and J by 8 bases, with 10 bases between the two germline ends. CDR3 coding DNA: TGTGCCAGCAGCTTTCGACTTAAGGAAGCTTTCTTT. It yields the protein CASSFRLKEAFF.

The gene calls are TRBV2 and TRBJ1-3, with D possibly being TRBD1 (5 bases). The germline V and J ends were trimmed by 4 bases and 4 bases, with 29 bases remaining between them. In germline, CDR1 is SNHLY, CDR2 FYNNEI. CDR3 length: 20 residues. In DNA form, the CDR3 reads TGTGCCAGCAGTGTATGGCGGGACTCGGATTTTCCTCGGACGGGAAACACCATATATTTT. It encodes CASSVWRDSDFPRTGNTIYF.

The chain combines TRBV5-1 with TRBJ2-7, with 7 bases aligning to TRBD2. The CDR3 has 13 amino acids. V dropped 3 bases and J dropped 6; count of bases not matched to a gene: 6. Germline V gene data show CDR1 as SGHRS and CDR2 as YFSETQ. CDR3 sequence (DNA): TGCGCCAGCAGCTGGGCCTCGGGGGGCGAGCAGTACTTC. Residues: CASSWASGGEQYF.

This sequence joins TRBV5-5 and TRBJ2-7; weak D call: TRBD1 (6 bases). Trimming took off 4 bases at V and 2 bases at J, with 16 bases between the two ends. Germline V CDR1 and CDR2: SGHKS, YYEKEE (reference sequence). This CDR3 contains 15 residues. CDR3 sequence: CASSEGVGGTYEQYF. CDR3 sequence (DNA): TGTGCCAGCAGCGAGGGGGTTGGTGGGACCTACGAGCAGTACTTC. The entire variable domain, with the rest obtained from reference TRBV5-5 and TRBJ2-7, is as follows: DAGVTQSPTHLIKTRGQQVTLRCSPISGHKSVSWYQQVLGQGPQFIFQYYEKEERGRGNFPDRFSARQFPNYSSELNVNALLLGDSALYLCASSEGVGGTYEQYFGPGTRLTVT.

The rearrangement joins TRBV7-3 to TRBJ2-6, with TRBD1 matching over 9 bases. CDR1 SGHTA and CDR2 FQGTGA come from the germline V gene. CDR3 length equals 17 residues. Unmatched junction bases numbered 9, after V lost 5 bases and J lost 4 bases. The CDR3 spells CASSVTGGASGANVLTF. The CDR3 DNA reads TGTGCCAGCAGCGTCACAGGGGGCGCGTCAGGGGCCAACGTCCTGACTTTC.

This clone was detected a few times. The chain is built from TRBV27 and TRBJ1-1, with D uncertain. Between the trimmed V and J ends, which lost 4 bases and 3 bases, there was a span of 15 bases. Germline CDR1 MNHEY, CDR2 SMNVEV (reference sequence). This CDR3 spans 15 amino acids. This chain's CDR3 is CASSSYREGDTEAFF. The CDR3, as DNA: TGTGCCAGCAGTTCATATCGGGAGGGAGACACTGAAGCTTTCTTT.

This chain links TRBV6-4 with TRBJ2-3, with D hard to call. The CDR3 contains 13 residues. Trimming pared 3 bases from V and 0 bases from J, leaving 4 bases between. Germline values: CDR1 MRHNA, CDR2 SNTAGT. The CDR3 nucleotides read TGTGCCAGCAGTGAGTCGAGCACAGATACGCAGTATTTT. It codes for CASSESSTDTQYF.

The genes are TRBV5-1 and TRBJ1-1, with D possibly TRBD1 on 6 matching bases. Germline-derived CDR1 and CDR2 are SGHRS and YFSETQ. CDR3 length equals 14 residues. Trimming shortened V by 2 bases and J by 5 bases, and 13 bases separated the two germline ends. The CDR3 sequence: CASSLVSGETEAFF. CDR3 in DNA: TGCGCCAGCAGCTTAGTATCAGGGGAAACTGAAGCTTTCTTT.

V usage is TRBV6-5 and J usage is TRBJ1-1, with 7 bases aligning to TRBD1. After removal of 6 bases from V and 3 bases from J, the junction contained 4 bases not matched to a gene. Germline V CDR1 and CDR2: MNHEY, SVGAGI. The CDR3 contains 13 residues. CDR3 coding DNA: TGTGCCAGCAGCTACCAGGGGGACACTGAAGCTTTCTTT. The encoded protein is CASSYQGDTEAFF.

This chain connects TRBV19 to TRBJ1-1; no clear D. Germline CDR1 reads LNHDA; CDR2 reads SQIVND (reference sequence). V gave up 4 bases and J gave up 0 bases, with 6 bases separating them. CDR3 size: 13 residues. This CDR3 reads CASSTAVNTEAFF. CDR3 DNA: TGTGCCAGTAGTACCGCAGTGAACACTGAAGCTTTCTTT.

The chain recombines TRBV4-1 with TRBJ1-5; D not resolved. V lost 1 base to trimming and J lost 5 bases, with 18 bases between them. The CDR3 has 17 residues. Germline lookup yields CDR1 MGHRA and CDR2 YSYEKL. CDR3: CASSQGAGIPGDQPQHF. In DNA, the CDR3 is TGCGCCAGCAGCCAAGGGGCCGGTATTCCGGGAGATCAGCCCCAGCATTTT.

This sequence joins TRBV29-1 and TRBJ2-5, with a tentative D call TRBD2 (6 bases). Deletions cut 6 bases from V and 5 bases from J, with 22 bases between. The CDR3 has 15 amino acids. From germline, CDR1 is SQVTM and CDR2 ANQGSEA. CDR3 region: CSVRAGFYLGETQYF. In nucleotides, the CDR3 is TGCAGCGTACGTGCGGGATTTTACCTGGGGGAGACCCAGTACTTC.

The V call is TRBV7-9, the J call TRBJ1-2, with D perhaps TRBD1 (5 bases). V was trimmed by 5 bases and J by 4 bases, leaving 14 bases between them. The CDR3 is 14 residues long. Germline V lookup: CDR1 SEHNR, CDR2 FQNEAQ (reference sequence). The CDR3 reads CASSSSQGPYGYTF. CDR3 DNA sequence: TGTGCCAGCAGCAGCTCTCAGGGCCCCTATGGCTACACCTTC.

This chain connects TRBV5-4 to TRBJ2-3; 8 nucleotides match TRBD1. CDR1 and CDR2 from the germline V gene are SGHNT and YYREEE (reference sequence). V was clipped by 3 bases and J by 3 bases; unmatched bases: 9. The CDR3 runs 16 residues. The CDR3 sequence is CASSWGKDRATDTQYF. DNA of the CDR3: TGTGCCAGCAGCTGGGGAAAGGACAGGGCGACAGATACGCAGTATTTT.

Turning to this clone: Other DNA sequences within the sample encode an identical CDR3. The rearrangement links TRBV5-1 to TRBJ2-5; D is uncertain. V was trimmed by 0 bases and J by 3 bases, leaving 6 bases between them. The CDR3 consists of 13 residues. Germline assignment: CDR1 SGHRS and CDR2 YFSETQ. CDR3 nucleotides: TGCGCCAGCAGCTTGGGCAGCGAAGAGACCCAGTACTTC. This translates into CASSLGSEETQYF.

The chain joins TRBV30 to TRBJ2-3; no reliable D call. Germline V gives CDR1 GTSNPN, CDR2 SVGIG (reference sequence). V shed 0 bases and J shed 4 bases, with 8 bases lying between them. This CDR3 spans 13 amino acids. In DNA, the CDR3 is TGTGCCTGGAGTGTATTACACGCAGATACGCAGTATTTT. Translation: CAWSVLHADTQYF.